The 14 T cell receptor beta chains listed next were all sequenced from one sample in a study of blood T cells in healthy people across ages (dated by TCRdb to the mid-2010s). To prepare the library, 5' RACE was applied. Sequenced using an Illumina HiSeq 2500. A second PCR of roughly 7 to 11 cycles was run with a J-beta primer mix and a sample-barcoded 5' primer. TCRdb trimmed public reads at Q25 via fastp, called clones via MiXCR and kept in-frame beta chains. Under each unique CDR3 protein, matching rows form one entry showing the most common genes and DNA. The sample table records about 1.1 million distinct CDR3 sequences; under 40% of these occur just once. The ten most abundant clones make up 13% of the sample. The sequencing input was blood. All receptors come from a man in his late teens or twenties in good health.

This clonotype appeared a few times. The rearrangement uses TRBV27 and TRBJ2-5, with D maybe TRBD1 (5 bases). The CDR3 length is 15 residues. The V end was cut by 2 bases, the J end by 3 bases, with 13 bases between. Germline CDR1 is MNHEY and CDR2 is SMNVEV (reference sequence). Here the CDR3 DNA reads TGTGCCAGCAGTTTAAAGGTAGACAGAGAAGAGACCCAGTACTTC. It specifies CASSLKVDREETQYF.

This clonotype was observed a handful of times. The chain uses TRBV4-3 and TRBJ2-7; D remains unclear. This CDR3 is 13 amino acids long. CDR1 LGHNA and CDR2 YSLEER come from the germline V gene. V was trimmed by 1 base and J by 3 bases, leaving 7 bases between them. Here the CDR3 reads CASSQAVDYEQYF. As DNA, the CDR3 is TGCGCCAGCAGCCAAGCGGTGGACTACGAGCAGTACTTC.

The chain is built from TRBV20-1 and TRBJ1-5, with 8 bases aligning to TRBD1. The V and J ends lost 5 bases and 4 bases, in that order; junction bases with no gene match: 10. The CDR3 sequence is 15 residues long. Germline assignment: CDR1 DFQATT and CDR2 SNEGSKA (reference sequence). The CDR3 loop reads CSAPETGGRNQPQHF. The DNA for the CDR3 is TGCAGTGCTCCAGAAACAGGGGGGAGGAATCAGCCCCAGCATTTT.

The chain carries TRBV7-9 and TRBJ2-5; a weak D match, TRBD1 (6 bases). Trimming removed 6 bases at V and 11 bases at J, with 22 bases between. The CDR3 extends over 14 amino acids. The germline CDR1 and CDR2 sequences are SEHNR and FQNEAQ (reference sequence). Here the CDR3 reads CASRKTQGLNEQYF. The CDR3 region has the DNA TGTGCCAGCAGAAAGACCCAGGGGTTGAATGAGCAGTACTTC.

The chain is built from TRBV20-1 and TRBJ1-2; D unclear. Germline-derived CDR1 and CDR2 are DFQATT and SNEGSKA (reference sequence). Trimming shortened V by 6 bases and J by 4 bases, and 18 bases separated the two germline ends. This CDR3 has 14 residues. DNA for the CDR3: TGCAGTGCCCCCGACACCGGACGCGGCTATGGCTACACCTTC. It is translated as CSAPDTGRGYGYTF.

The chain combines TRBV21-1 with TRBJ2-1; the D call in the table, TRBD1, was not verified against the DNA. TRBV21-1 is annotated as a pseudogene. The length of the CDR3 is 17 residues. The CDR3 DNA is TGTGCCAGCAGCTTTCGGACTGTCTGGAGTTCCTACAATGAGCAGTTCTTC. Encoded protein: CASSFRTVWSSYNEQFF.

This clonotype has only a few counts. The chain uses TRBV20-1 and TRBJ2-3, with TRBD1 as a possible D gene (6 bases). The germline V gene encodes CDR1 DFQATT and CDR2 SNEGSKA (reference sequence). V was shortened by 0 bases and J by 6 bases, with 13 bases between the two germline ends. The CDR3 runs 14 residues. Written as DNA, the CDR3 is TGCAGTGCTAGAGATATCACAGGGCCCGATACGCAGTATTTT. Residues: CSARDITGPDTQYF.

The chain carries TRBV6-6 and TRBJ2-6; a possible D gene is TRBD2 (5 bases). V was clipped by 5 bases and J by 1 base, with 9 bases between them. Germline V gene data show CDR1 as MNHNY and CDR2 as SVGAGI (reference sequence). CDR3 length: 15 residues. This CDR3 reads CASSLRESGANVLTF. Here the CDR3 DNA reads TGTGCCAGCAGTCTAAGGGAGTCTGGGGCCAACGTCCTGACTTTC.

Turning to this clonotype: One junction end does not reproduce the germline sequence, and a read error may be involved. V and J are TRBV7-2 and TRBJ1-1; D remains ambiguous. Germline CDR1 and CDR2: SGHTA and FQGNSA. The CDR3 sequence is 11 residues long. CDR3 region: CAGSLAIEAFF. CDR3 nucleotides: TGTGCCGGCAGCTTAGCTATTGAAGCTTTCTTT.

This clonotype was seen only a few times. The V and J genes are TRBV5-1 and TRBJ2-2; unclear D gene. CDR3 length: 13 amino acids. V was clipped by 2 bases and J by 6 bases, with 8 bases between them. Germline loops: CDR1 SGHRS, CDR2 YFSETQ. In DNA form, the CDR3 reads TGCGCCAGCAGCTTCGCTCCACCCGGGGAGCTGTTTTTT. As protein: CASSFAPPGELFF.

This clonotype turned up a few times. The V call is TRBV6-5, the J call TRBJ2-1; D gene ambiguous. The CDR3 covers 17 residues. The V end was cut by 2 bases, the J end by 1 base, with 15 bases between. Germline-derived CDR1 and CDR2 are MNHEY and SVGAGI. This CDR3 is CASSYPTRSGSYNEQFF. As DNA, the CDR3 is TGTGCCAGCAGTTACCCCACCCGATCCGGATCCTACAATGAGCAGTTCTTC.

This clonotype was found a few times. This chain joins TRBV5-1 and TRBJ1-4; no clear D gene. Germline values: CDR1 SGHRS, CDR2 YFSETQ. CDR3 length equals 16 residues. The V gene lost 0 bases and the J gene lost 0 bases, with 9 bases spanning the gap. CDR3 amino acids: CASSLVGGSTNEKLFF. The DNA of the CDR3 is TGCGCCAGCAGCTTGGTTGGCGGCTCAACTAATGAAAAACTGTTTTTT.

This chain uses TRBV12-3 or TRBV12-4 with TRBJ2-3, with D tentatively TRBD2 (6 bases). The V gene lost 6 bases and the J gene lost 5 bases, with 15 bases spanning the gap. The length of the CDR3 is 14 residues. Here the CDR3 reads CASSDFGTRDTQYF. DNA of the CDR3: TGTGCCAGCAGCGACTTCGGGACTCGAGATACGCAGTATTTT.

In this sample, this clonotype turned up a few times. The V call is TRBV7-2, the J call TRBJ1-1; D gene unclear. V lost 4 bases and J lost 3, with 12 bases in between. The CDR3 length is 14 residues. The germline CDR1 and CDR2 sequences are SGHTA and FQGNSA. The CDR3 spells CASSYSAIDTEAFF. The DNA of the CDR3 is TGTGCCAGCAGCTACAGCGCCATTGACACTGAAGCTTTCTTT.